Listed below are T cell receptor beta chains from one sample, sequenced in a study of Tregs in tolerant kidney transplant recipients. Sequencing was performed with immunoSEQ multiplex PCR; in TCRdb, only in-frame clones are kept and a portion is missing. The sample has roughly 80,000 clones; under 98% are singletons. The sample here was CD4+ T cells from blood, taken before the transplant. These receptors originate from a human donor who received a combined kidney and bone marrow transplant. Each CDR3 is given with its conserved first and last residue. Fields, in order: clone size, D gene, V gene, CDR3 length, J gene, CDR3 DNA, CDR3 protein. A D gene is named only where the DNA matches it firmly. Clone size is given for some rows only: seen once, a few or many times, or a class if the clone is expanded.

>NA|NA|TRBV7-7|14|TRBJ2-5
TGTGCCAGCAGCCCATACAGGGTCCAAGAGACCCAGTACTTC
CASSPYRVQETQYF
>NA|TRBD1|TRBV5-4|15|TRBJ1-2
TGTGCCAGCAGCTTACCCGGGACAGGGTTTTATGGCTACACCTTC
CASSLPGTGFYGYTF
>once|TRBD2|TRBV5-1|17|TRBJ2-3
TGCGCCAGCAGCTTAGGCCCGACTAGCGGGGACACAGATACGCAGTATTTT
CASSLGPTSGDTDTQYF
>NA|TRBD2|TRBV7-2|19|TRBJ2-2
TGTGCCAGCAGCTTATTGGGACTAGCGGGAGCTACGGGGACCGGGGAGCTGTTTTTT
CASSLLGLAGATGTGELFF
>NA|NA|TRBV10-3|14|TRBJ1-2
TGTGCCATCAGTTTAGGGGTTACGGACTATGGCTACACCTTC
CAISLGVTDYGYTF
>NA|NA|TRBV7-3|14|TRBJ2-7
TGTGCCAGCAGCTTAAATCCCAGTTCCCACGAGCAGTACTTC
CASSLNPSSHEQYF
>NA|TRBD1|TRBV5-1|13|TRBJ2-7
TGCGCCAGCAGCCTGAACAGGGGCAACGAGCAGTACTTC
CASSLNRGNEQYF
>NA|NA|TRBV7-2|16|TRBJ1-6
TGTGCCAGCAGTAATACAGGGTTGTTAGATAATTCACCCCTCCACTTT
CASSNTGLLDNSPLHF
>NA|NA|TRBV5-1|17|TRBJ1-2
TGCGCCAGCAGCTTGTATCGGGGGGCTCTGGATTCCTATGGCTACACCTTC
CASSLYRGALDSYGYTF
>NA|TRBD2|TRBV7-6|15|TRBJ2-7
TGTGCCAGCAGCAGCCCGGGACTAGCGGGAGGCGAGCAGTACTTC
CASSSPGLAGGEQYF
>NA|NA|TRBV4-1|17|TRBJ2-7
TGCGCCAGCAGCCAAGATCCCCAGGGGGGCGTCGACTACGAGCAGTACTTC
CASSQDPQGGVDYEQYF
>NA|TRBD1|TRBV7-9|15|TRBJ1-3
TGTGCCAGCGAACAGGGGGTCCTCTTTGGAAACACCATATATTTT
CASEQGVLFGNTIYF
>NA|NA|TRBV7-2|14|TRBJ1-5
TGTGCCAGCAGCTCCTATGACAGCCATCAGCCCCAGCATTTT
CASSSYDSHQPQHF